Shown below are 10 T cell receptor beta chains from a single sample sequenced in a study of blood T cell repertoires in COVID-19. The protocol was immunoSEQ multiplex PCR, while the TCRdb copy is restricted to in-frame clones and leaves out a portion. Of under 60,000 clones in the sample, roughly nine tenths were seen once. Sequenced input: peripheral blood. The origin of the receptors is a woman aged 80 or over with acute or convalescent COVID-19.

The rearrangement uses TRBV6-6 and TRBJ2-6; TRBD1 agrees at 9 bases. The V and J ends lost 6 bases and 4 bases, in that order; junction bases with no gene match: 4. CDR3 length equals 15 residues. Germline assignment: CDR1 MNHNY and CDR2 SVGAGI (reference sequence). This chain's CDR3 is CASRGQGTGANVLTF. CDR3 nucleotide sequence: TGTGCCAGCAGAGGACAGGGGACCGGGGCCAACGTCCTGACTTTC.

The chain is built from TRBV13 and TRBJ2-3; 11 bases align to TRBD2. The germline V gene encodes CDR1 PRHDT and CDR2 FYEKMQ (reference sequence). Trimming cost V 5 bases and J 0 bases; bases outside gene matches: 10. The CDR3 sequence is 18 residues long. CDR3 in DNA: TGTGCCAGCAGCCCAGCCGGGACTAGCGGTTCTAGCACAGATACGCAGTATTTT. Translated: CASSPAGTSGSSTDTQYF.

The chain couples TRBV5-1 to TRBJ2-3; 7 nucleotides line up with TRBD2. From germline, CDR1 is SGHRS and CDR2 YFSETQ. V dropped 1 base and J dropped 4; count of bases not matched to a gene: 6. The CDR3 runs 15 residues. DNA of the CDR3: TGCGCCAGCAGCTTGTCAGCGGGGAGCGCAGATACGCAGTATTTT. Translation gives CASSLSAGSADTQYF.

In the case of this clone: Other DNA sequences in this specimen translate into the identical CDR3. The rearrangement links TRBV6-1 to TRBJ1-5; tentative D call: TRBD1 (5 bases). The CDR3 contains 15 residues. The ends were cut back, 1 base at V and 4 bases at J, with 11 bases in the middle. Germline lookup yields CDR1 MNHNS and CDR2 SASEGT. CDR3 in amino acids: CASSEGTNGNQPQHF. The CDR3 region has the DNA TGTGCCAGCAGTGAAGGGACAAATGGAAATCAGCCCCAGCATTTT.

This clone was found a few times. The gene calls are TRBV5-8 and TRBJ2-7; a possible D gene is TRBD2 (7 bases). This CDR3 region has 15 residues. Germline V gives CDR1 SGHTS, CDR2 YDEGEE. The V and J ends lost 3 bases and 3 bases respectively, with 16 bases between them. The CDR3 here is CASSWGGVGIYEQYV. DNA for the CDR3: TGTGCCAGCAGCTGGGGGGGCGTGGGCATCTACGAGCAGTACGTC.

The chain uses TRBV20-1 and TRBJ2-3, with TRBD2 matching 14 bases. The CDR3 is 17 residues long. Germline V gene data show CDR1 as DFQATT and CDR2 as SNEGSKA (reference sequence). V lost 3 bases, J lost 0 bases, and 5 bases stayed unmatched. The CDR3 bases are TGCAGTGCTAGTCAGGGGACTAGCGGGGGCAGCACAGATACGCAGTATTTT. This sequence encodes CSASQGTSGGSTDTQYF.

V and J are TRBV4-1 and TRBJ1-2; TRBD1 is a possible D gene (6 bases). The CDR3 consists of 15 residues. V lost 4 bases to trimming and J lost 8 bases, with 20 bases between them. Germline loops: CDR1 MGHRA, CDR2 YSYEKL. CDR3 in amino acids: CASSRSTGYPPGYTF. CDR3 bases: TGCGCCAGCAGCCGTTCGACAGGATACCCTCCGGGCTACACCTTC.

The rearrangement uses TRBV7-2 and TRBJ1-1; 9 nucleotides align to TRBD1. This CDR3 contains 17 residues. The V gene end was trimmed by 5 bases and the J gene end by 1 base; junction bases not matched to a gene: 11. CDR1 SGHTA and CDR2 FQGNSA come from the germline V gene. In nucleotides, the CDR3 is TGTGCCAGCAGCGTAAGGGCCCTGACAGGGGGGAACACTGAAGCTTTCTTT. It translates to CASSVRALTGGNTEAFF.

The chain joins TRBV5-1 to TRBJ2-3; 9 nucleotides line up with TRBD2. The CDR3 sequence is 16 residues long. Germline V gene sequence: CDR1 SGHRS, CDR2 YFSETQ. J lost 2 bases, V lost 4 bases, and 8 bases had no gene match. CDR3 sequence reads: CASSGSGGPHTDTQYF. The CDR3 region has the DNA TGCGCCAGCAGCGGGAGCGGGGGGCCCCACACAGATACGCAGTATTTT.

The rearrangement links TRBV30 to TRBJ2-7; D is ambiguous. The CDR3 totals 14 residues. Germline CDR1 and CDR2: GTSNPN and SVGIG (reference sequence). V was shortened by 0 bases and J by 1 base, with 10 bases between the two germline ends. The CDR3 spells CAWSVNGRSYEQYF. Here the CDR3 DNA reads TGTGCCTGGAGTGTGAACGGTCGGTCCTACGAGCAGTACTTC. The full variable domain, rest sourced from reference TRBV30 and TRBJ2-7, is SQTIHQWPATLVQPVGSPLSLECTVEGTSNPNLYWYRQAAGRGLQLLFYSVGIGQISSEVPQNLSASRPQDRQFILSSKKLLLSDSGFYLCAWSVNGRSYEQYFGPGTRLTVT.